The subject of this entry is one T cell receptor beta chain. The antigen is undetermined. This sample is drawn from a study of cytomegalovirus exposure and HLA in healthy donors. Study background: Inside one of the first data releases sat 80 million to 95 million unique TCRs taken from HLA-typed donors. Findings of the study overall: Confirmation was obtained in vitro that a few CMV-associated chains are specific for CMV antigens. HLA alleles showed associations with roughly 17,000 TCR beta sequences in a later analysis, at a 0.05 false discovery rate.

The PCR made use of 60 Vbeta and 13 Jbeta primers. Profiled with immunoSEQ multiplex PCR; TCRdb holds only in-frame clones, not every one. This sample's table has roughly 74,000 clones. V was shortened by 0 bases and J by 3 bases, with 11 bases between the two germline ends. CDR3 length: 14 residues. From germline, CDR1 is GTSNPN and CDR2 SVGIG (reference sequence). Material: PBMCs. The sequence was obtained from a female donor in good health and CMV-seropositive. This chain connects TRBV30 to TRBJ1-1; a weak D match, TRBD1 (5 bases). The CDR3 bases are TGTGCCTGGAGTGTACGCTCGGGGGACACTGAAGCTTTCTTT. Translating it yields CAWSVRSGDTEAFF.